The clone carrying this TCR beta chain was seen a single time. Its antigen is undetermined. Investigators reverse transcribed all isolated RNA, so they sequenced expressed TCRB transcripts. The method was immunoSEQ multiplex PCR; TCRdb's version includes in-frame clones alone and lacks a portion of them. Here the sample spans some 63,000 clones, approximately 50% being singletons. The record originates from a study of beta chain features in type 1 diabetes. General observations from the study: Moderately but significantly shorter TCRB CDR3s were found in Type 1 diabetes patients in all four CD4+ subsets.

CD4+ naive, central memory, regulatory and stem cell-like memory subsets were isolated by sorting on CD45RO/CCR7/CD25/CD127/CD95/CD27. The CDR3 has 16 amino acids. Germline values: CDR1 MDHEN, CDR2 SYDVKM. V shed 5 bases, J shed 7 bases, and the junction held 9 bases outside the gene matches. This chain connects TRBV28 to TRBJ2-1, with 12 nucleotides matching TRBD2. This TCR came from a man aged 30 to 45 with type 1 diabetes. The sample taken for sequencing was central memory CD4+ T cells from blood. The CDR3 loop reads CASSPATGLAGNEQFF. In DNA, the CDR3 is TGTGCCAGCAGTCCCGCCACGGGACTAGCGGGTAATGAGCAGTTCTTC.